The T cell receptor (beta chain) under discussion was sequenced for a study of cytomegalovirus exposure and HLA in healthy donors. Trimming took 1 base from V and 5 from J, leaving 17 bases between them. Germline CDR1 is LNHNV and CDR2 is YYDKDF (reference sequence). The CDR3 sequence is 16 residues long. TCRdb keeps only in-frame clones here, not all; method: immunoSEQ multiplex PCR. The sample has about 98,000 clones, 70% to 90% seen once. The receptor's source is a woman in her twenties or thirties in good health and CMV-seronegative. The chain employs TRBV15 and TRBJ1-2; D not certain. Sequenced input: PBMCs. CDR3 DNA: TGTGCCACCAGCAGAGGGGTCACCGGGATCGGTTATGGCTACACCTTC. Protein: CATSRGVTGIGYGYTF.